The 3 T cell receptor beta chains listed next were all sequenced from one sample in a study of siplizumab effects on memory and regulatory T cells. Assay: immunoSEQ multiplex PCR; the TCRdb copy retains only in-frame clones and omits some. The table records 13,000 or so clones, around 40% of them present only once. Which antigens these TCRs recognize remains unknown. The authors kept the mixed lymphocyte reaction cells in coculture at 37°C for under seven days. Sequencing was performed on CFSE-low (dividing) CD8+ T cells sorted from an allogeneic mixed lymphocyte reaction. The receptor set was obtained from a human donor in good health; the cells came from an allogeneic mixed lymphocyte reaction.

A word on this clone: Possible read error: a much larger clone is one base away. The chain couples TRBV27 to TRBJ1-1; a possible D gene is TRBD1 (5 bases). The V gene's germline CDR1 is MNHEY and CDR2 SMNVEV (reference sequence). The CDR3 totals 14 residues. V lost 3 bases, J lost 0 bases, and 8 bases lay in between. This chain's CDR3 is CASSLGGMNTEAFF. The CDR3 nucleotides are TGTGCCAGCAGTTTGGGGGGTATGAACACTGAAGCTTTCTTT.

This chain links TRBV27 with TRBJ2-1, with 10 bases that match TRBD2. The CDR3 is made up of 15 amino acids. The germline gives CDR1 MNHEY, CDR2 SMNVEV (reference sequence). The V and J ends lost 3 bases and 5 bases, in that order; junction bases with no gene match: 4. CDR3 bases: TGTGCCAGCAGTTTTTTTGGACTAGCGGACAATGAGCAGTTCTTC. This codes for CASSFFGLADNEQFF.

The chain recombines TRBV27 with TRBJ2-1; D uncertain. The CDR3 length is 13 residues. In germline, CDR1 is MNHEY, CDR2 SMNVEV (reference sequence). V was clipped by 0 bases and J by 1 base, with 1 base between them. The CDR3 bases are TGTGCCAGCAGTTTATCGTCCTACAATGAGCAGTTCTTC. Amino acid sequence: CASSLSSYNEQFF.